This TCR beta chain was documented in a study of prognosis after radiotherapy for stage I lung cancer. Study context: Considered medically inoperable were all of the patients with non-small cell lung cancer.

Many counts were recorded for this clonotype. Its antigen is still unknown. Amplicons of TCR beta CDR3 were generated from genomic DNA by two-round multiplex PCR. Primers targeting each individual TRBV and TRBJ gene were applied in first-round PCR. TCRdb analysed the multiplex PCR reads with MiXCR anew, one entry per CDR3 protein. The sample carries over 25,000 distinct CDR3 sequences, under 60% recorded once. Findings of the study overall: Unique TCR clones declined after stereotactic body radiation therapy, from a median 10,088 to 6,861. Lower values of Shannon entropy after stereotactic body radiation therapy were seen in patients who developed distant metastases. In patients with versus without metastases, TRBV and TRBJ gene usage reportedly differed.

The sequences come from PBMCs, collected before or after stereotactic body radiation therapy (not recorded which). This clonotype originated in a donor aged 50 or older with non-small cell lung cancer.

The CDR3 region has the DNA TGTGCCAGCAGCTTAGGGAGTCGGACTAGCGGGAGTATTAGGGCCTACGAGCAGTACTTC. It is translated as CASSLGSRTSGSIRAYEQYF. J is TRBJ2-7 and V is TRBV7-9, with 13 bases lining up with TRBD2. This CDR3 contains 20 residues. J gave up 2 bases and V 1 base, and 14 bases lay outside the gene matches. Per germline, CDR1 SEHNR and CDR2 FQNEAQ (reference sequence).